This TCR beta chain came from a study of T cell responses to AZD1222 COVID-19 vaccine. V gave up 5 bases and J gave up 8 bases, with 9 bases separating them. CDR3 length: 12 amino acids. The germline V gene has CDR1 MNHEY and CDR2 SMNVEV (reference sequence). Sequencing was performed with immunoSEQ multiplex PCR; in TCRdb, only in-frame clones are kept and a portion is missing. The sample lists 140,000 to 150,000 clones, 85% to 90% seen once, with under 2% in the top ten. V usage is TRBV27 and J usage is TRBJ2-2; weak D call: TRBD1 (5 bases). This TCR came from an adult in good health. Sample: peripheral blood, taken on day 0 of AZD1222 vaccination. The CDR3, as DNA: TGTGCCAGCAGTGTACAGGCGGGGGAGCTGTTTTTT. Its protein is CASSVQAGELFF.